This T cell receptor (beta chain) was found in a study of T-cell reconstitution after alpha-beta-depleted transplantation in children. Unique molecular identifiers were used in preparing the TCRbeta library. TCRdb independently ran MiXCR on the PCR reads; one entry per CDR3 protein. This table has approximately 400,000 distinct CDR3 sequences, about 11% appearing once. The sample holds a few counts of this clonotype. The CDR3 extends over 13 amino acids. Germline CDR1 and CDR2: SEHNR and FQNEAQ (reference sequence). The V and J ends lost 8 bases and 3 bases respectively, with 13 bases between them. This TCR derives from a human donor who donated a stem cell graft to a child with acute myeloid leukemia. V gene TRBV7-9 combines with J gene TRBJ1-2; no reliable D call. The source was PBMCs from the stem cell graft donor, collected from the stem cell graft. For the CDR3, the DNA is TGTGCCAGCGGAAACGGCTGGCACTATGGCTACACCTTC. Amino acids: CASGNGWHYGYTF.